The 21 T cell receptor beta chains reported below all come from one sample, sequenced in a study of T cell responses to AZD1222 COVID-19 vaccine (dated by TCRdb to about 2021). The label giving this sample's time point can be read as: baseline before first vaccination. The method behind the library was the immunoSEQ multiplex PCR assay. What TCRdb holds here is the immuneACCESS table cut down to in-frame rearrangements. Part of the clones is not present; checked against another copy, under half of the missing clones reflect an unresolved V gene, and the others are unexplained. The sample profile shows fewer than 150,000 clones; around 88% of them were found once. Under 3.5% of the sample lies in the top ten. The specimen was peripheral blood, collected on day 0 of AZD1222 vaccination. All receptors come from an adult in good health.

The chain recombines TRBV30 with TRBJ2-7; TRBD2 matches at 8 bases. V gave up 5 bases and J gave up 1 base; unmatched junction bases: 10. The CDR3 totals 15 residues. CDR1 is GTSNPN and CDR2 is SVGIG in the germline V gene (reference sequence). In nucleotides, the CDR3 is TGTGCCTGGGGATCCGGACTAGCAGCTTCCTACGAGCAGTACTTC. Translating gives CAWGSGLAASYEQYF.

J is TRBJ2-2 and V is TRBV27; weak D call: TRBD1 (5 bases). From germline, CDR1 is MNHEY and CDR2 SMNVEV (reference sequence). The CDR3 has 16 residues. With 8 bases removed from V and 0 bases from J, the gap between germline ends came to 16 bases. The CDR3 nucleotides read TGTGCCAGCGGACGACAGACAAATGCGAACACCGGGGAGCTGTTTTTT. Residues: CASGRQTNANTGELFF.

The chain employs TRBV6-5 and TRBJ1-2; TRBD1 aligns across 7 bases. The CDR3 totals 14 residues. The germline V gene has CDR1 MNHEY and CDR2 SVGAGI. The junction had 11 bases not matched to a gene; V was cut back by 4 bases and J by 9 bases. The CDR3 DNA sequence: TGTGCCAGCAGTTCAAGCCAAGGGACAGATCGCTACACCTTC. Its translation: CASSSSQGTDRYTF.

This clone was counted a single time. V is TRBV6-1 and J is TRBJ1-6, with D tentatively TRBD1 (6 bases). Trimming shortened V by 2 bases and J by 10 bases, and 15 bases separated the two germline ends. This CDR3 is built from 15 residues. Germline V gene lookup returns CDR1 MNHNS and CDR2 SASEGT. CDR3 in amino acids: CASSETGTGRSPLHF. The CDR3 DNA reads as TGTGCCAGCAGTGAAACAGGAACAGGGCGGTCACCCCTCCACTTT.

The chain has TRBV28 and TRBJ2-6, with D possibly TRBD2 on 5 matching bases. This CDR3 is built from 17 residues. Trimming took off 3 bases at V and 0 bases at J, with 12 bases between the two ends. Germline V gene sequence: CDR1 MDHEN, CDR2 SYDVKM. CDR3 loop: CASSFRGLHSGANVLTF. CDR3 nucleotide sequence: TGTGCCAGCAGTTTCCGTGGACTGCACTCTGGGGCCAACGTCCTGACTTTC. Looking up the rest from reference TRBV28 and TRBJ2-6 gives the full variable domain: DVKVTQSSRYLVKRTGEKVFLECVQDMDHENMFWYRQDPGLGLRLIYFSYDVKMKEKGDIPEGYSVSREKKERFSLILESASTNQTSMYLCASSFRGLHSGANVLTFGAGSRLTVL.

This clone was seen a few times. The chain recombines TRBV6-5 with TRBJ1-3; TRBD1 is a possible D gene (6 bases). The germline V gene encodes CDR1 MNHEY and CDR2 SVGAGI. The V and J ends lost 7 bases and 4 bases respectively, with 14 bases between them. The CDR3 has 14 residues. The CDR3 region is CASTGGTTGNTIYF. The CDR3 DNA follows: TGTGCCAGCACTGGCGGGACAACCGGAAACACCATATATTTT.

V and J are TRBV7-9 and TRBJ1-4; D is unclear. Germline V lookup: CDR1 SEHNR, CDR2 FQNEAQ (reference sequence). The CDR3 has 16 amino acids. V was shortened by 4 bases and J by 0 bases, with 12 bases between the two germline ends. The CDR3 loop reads CASSSPSRATNEKLFF. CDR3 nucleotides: TGTGCCAGCAGCTCCCCTTCAAGGGCAACTAATGAAAAACTGTTTTTT.

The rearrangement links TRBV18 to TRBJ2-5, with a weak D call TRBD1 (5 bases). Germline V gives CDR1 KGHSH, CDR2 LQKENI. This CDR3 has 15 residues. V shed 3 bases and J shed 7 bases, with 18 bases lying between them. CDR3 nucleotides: TGTGCCAGCTCACCCGCCCGAATTAATAGGGGGACCCAGTACTTC. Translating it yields CASSPARINRGTQYF.

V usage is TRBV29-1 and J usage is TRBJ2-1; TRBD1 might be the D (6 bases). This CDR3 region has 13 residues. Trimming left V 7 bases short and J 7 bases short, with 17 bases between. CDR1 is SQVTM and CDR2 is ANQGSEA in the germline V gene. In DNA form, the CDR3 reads TGCAGCGCAAAGAGACAGGATGATAATGAGCAGTTCTTC. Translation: CSAKRQDDNEQFF.

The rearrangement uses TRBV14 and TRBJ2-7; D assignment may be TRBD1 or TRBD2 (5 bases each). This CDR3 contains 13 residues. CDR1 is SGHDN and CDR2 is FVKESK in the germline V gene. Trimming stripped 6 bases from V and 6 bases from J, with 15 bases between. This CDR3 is CASRQDSGGEQYF. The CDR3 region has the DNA TGTGCCAGCAGACAGGATAGTGGGGGCGAGCAGTACTTC.

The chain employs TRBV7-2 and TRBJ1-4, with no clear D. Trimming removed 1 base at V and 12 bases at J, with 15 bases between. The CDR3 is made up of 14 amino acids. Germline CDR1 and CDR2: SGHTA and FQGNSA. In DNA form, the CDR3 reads TGTGCCAGCAGCTTAGTCAGGACCGAGGCACAACTGTTTTTT. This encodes CASSLVRTEAQLFF.

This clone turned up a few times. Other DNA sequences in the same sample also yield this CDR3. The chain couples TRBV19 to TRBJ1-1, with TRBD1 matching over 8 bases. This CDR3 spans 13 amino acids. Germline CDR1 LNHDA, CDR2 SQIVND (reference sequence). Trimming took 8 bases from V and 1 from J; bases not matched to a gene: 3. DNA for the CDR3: TGTGCCAGTCAGGGGGCTTCGAACACTGAAGCTTTCTTT. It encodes CASQGASNTEAFF.

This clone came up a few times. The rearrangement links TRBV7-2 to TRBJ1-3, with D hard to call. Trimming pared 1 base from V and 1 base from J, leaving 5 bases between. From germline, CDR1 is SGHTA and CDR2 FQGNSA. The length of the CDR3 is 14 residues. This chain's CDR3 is CASSLGVSGNTIYF. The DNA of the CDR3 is TGTGCCAGCAGCTTAGGAGTATCTGGAAACACCATATATTTT.

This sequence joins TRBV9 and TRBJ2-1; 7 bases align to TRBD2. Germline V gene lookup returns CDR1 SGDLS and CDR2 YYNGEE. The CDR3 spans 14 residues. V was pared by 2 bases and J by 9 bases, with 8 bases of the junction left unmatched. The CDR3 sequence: CASSVGRELGEQFF. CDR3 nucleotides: TGTGCCAGCAGCGTGGGGCGGGAGCTAGGTGAGCAGTTCTTC.

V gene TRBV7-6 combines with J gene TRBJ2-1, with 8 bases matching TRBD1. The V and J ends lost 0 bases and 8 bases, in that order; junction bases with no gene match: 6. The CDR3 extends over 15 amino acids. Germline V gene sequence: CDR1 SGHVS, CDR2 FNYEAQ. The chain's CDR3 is CASSLAGQGLDEQFF. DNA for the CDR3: TGTGCCAGCAGCTTAGCTGGACAGGGTTTAGATGAGCAGTTCTTC.

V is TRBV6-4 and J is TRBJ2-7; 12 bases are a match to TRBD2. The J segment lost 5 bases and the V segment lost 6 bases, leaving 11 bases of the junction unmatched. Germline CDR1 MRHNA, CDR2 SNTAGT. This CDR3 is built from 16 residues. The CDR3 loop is CASRGLAGPQSDEQYF. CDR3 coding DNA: TGTGCCAGCAGAGGACTAGCGGGACCTCAAAGCGACGAGCAGTACTTC.

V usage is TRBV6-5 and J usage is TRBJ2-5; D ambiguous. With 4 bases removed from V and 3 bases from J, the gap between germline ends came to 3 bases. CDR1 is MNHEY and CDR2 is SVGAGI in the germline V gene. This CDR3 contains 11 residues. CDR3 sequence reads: CASSLKETQYF. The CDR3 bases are TGTGCCAGCAGTTTAAAAGAGACCCAGTACTTC.

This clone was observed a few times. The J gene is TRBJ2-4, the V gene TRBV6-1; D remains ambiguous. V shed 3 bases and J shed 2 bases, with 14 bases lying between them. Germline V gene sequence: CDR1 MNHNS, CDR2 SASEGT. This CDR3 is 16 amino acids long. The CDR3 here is CASSDDEYYPKNIQYF. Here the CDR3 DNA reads TGTGCCAGCAGTGACGACGAGTATTATCCCAAAAACATTCAGTACTTC.

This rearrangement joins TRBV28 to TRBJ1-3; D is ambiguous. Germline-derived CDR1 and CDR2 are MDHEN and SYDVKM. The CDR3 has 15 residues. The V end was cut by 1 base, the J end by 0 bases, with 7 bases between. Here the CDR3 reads CASSLFGSSGNTIYF. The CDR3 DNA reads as TGTGCCAGCAGTTTATTCGGCAGCTCTGGAAACACCATATATTTT.

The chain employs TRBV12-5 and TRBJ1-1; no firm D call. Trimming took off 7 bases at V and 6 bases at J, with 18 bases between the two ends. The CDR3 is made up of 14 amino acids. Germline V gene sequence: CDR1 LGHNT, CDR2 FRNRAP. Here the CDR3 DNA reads TGTGCTAGTGCCCCCTCGGGCAGAGACGCTGAAGCTTTCTTT. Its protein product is CASAPSGRDAEAFF.

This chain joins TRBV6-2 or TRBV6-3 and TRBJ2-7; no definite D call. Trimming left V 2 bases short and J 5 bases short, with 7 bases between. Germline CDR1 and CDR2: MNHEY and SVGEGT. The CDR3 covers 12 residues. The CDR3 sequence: CASSYMKHEQYF. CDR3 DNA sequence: TGTGCCAGCAGTTACATGAAACACGAGCAGTACTTC.